This T cell receptor (beta chain) is from a study of spatial heterogeneity in lung cancer. Study-level points and caveats: More often at tumor resection than at routine follow-up, ubiquitous expanded tumor TCRs were detected in the blood.

A unique molecular identifier was attached to every TCR cDNA molecule. In TCRdb, the 5' RACE reads were re-called with MiXCR into one record per CDR3 protein. The sample shows 35,000 to 45,000 distinct CDR3 sequences, around 5.2% of them seen only once. In its sample, this clonotype was seen a few times. The antigen is undetermined. This sample's time point: sample taken at primary tumor resection. Tumor, nontumor lung or frozen PBMC supplied whole RNA, sequenced without sorting. CDR3 length: 12 residues. V dropped 4 bases and J dropped 3 bases, with 7 bases sitting between them. CDR1 is MNHEY and CDR2 is SVGEGT in the germline V gene.

The V call is TRBV6-2 or TRBV6-3, the J call TRBJ2-7, with D unclear. Here the sequenced sample was PBMCs, taken at surgery. The clonotype comes from a female donor with early-stage non-small cell lung cancer. The CDR3: CASSWDYYEQYF. The CDR3 DNA reads as TGTGCCAGCAGTTGGGATTACTACGAGCAGTACTTC.